This passage covers 6 T cell receptor beta chains from one sample sequenced in a study of blood T cell repertoires in COVID-19. Some clones are missing from TCRdb's copy, which holds only in-frame ones; the method was immunoSEQ multiplex PCR. The sample has 20,000 to 25,000 clones, around three quarters seen once. The sequencing sample was made of peripheral blood. The receptors were gathered from a man aged 55-75 years with active COVID-19.

This chain connects TRBV7-3 to TRBJ2-4, with D perhaps matching TRBD2 (6 bases). CDR1 and CDR2 (germline): SGHTA, FQGTGA. This CDR3 comprises 16 residues. Trimming left V 5 bases short and J 1 base short, with 15 bases between. CDR3 in amino acids: CASSPAGGRAKNIQYF. CDR3 coding DNA: TGTGCCAGCAGCCCAGCAGGTGGGAGGGCCAAAAACATTCAGTACTTC.

V is TRBV5-1 and J is TRBJ1-1, with D possibly TRBD1 on 5 matching bases. Looked up from germline, CDR1 is SGHRS and CDR2 is YFSETQ. Trimming cost V 7 bases and J 1 base, with 11 bases left between them. The CDR3 has 13 residues. The CDR3: CASGRGENTEAFF. In nucleotides, the CDR3 is TGCGCCAGCGGCCGGGGGGAGAACACTGAAGCTTTCTTT.

V is TRBV9 and J is TRBJ1-2, with TRBD1 identical over 7 bases. From germline, CDR1 is SGDLS and CDR2 YYNGEE. The CDR3 covers 14 residues. Unmatched junction bases numbered 4, after V lost 3 bases and J lost 2 bases. CDR3: CASSDGQVNYGYTF. CDR3 DNA sequence: TGTGCCAGCAGCGATGGACAGGTGAACTATGGCTACACCTTC.

V usage is TRBV19 and J usage is TRBJ2-3; weak D call: TRBD1 (6 bases). Germline CDR1 and CDR2: LNHDA and SQIVND (reference sequence). V gave up 5 bases and J gave up 5 bases, with 14 bases separating them. This CDR3 spans 14 amino acids. The DNA of the CDR3 is TGTGCCAGTAGTCCCCGGGCAGGGGTAGATACGCAGTATTTT. Translating it yields CASSPRAGVDTQYF.

This clone was found a few times. The chain has TRBV4-2 and TRBJ2-3; 8 bases are shared with TRBD2. Trimming removed 4 bases from V and 6 bases from J; junction bases left unmatched: 9. The germline CDR1 and CDR2 sequences are LGHNA and YNFKEQ. This CDR3 has 15 residues. The CDR3 is CASSPGSGRSDTQYF. The CDR3 DNA follows: TGTGCCAGCAGCCCAGGAAGCGGGAGAAGTGATACGCAGTATTTT.

CDR3 sequence reads: CASSLGDRLRGYTF. The CDR3, as DNA: TGTGCCAGCAGCTTAGGGGACAGGCTTCGAGGCTACACCTTC. The genes are TRBV7-9 and TRBJ1-2, with TRBD1 identical over 8 bases. CDR1 SEHNR and CDR2 FQNEAQ come from the germline V gene (reference sequence). This CDR3 is 14 amino acids long. V was clipped by 1 base and J by 8 bases; unmatched bases: 6.